Sequencing of this T cell receptor (beta chain) was carried out in a study of beta chain features in type 1 diabetes. The wider study: Summed over all samples, the examined sorted cells came to fewer than 120,000,000.

Comment on this clone: This specimen includes other DNA sequences encoding the same CDR3.

The CDR3 sequence is 14 residues long. Germline-derived CDR1 and CDR2 are MDHEN and SYDVKM. Trimming took off 4 bases at V and 5 bases at J, with 12 bases between the two ends. Every bit of the isolated RNA underwent reverse transcription, so sequencing read expressed TCRB transcripts. Naive, central memory and regulatory T cell samples produced a mean of approximately 3.9 million reads. Clones were read by immunoSEQ multiplex PCR, and TCRdb kept only the in-frame ones, dropping some. The sample holds approximately 44,000 clones, around 50% seen once. The clonotype comes from a young woman in good health. This chain joins TRBV28 and TRBJ1-5, with a tentative D call TRBD1 (6 bases). Sequencing was done on a sample of Tregs from blood. The CDR3, as DNA: TGTGCCAGCAGTTACCCCGACAGGTATCAGCCCCAGCATTTT. Protein: CASSYPDRYQPQHF.